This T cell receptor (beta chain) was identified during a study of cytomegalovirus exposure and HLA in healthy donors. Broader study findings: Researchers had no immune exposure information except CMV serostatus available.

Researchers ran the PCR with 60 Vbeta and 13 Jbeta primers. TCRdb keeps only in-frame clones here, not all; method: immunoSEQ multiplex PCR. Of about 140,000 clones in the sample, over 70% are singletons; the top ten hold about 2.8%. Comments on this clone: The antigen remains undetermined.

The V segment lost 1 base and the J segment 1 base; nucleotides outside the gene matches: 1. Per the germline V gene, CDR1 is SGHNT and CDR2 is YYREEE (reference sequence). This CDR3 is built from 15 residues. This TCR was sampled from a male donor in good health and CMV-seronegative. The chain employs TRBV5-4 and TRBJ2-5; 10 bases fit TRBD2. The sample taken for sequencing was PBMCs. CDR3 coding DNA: TGTGCCAGCAGCTTGACTAGCGGGACCCAAGAGACCCAGTACTTC. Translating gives CASSLTSGTQETQYF.